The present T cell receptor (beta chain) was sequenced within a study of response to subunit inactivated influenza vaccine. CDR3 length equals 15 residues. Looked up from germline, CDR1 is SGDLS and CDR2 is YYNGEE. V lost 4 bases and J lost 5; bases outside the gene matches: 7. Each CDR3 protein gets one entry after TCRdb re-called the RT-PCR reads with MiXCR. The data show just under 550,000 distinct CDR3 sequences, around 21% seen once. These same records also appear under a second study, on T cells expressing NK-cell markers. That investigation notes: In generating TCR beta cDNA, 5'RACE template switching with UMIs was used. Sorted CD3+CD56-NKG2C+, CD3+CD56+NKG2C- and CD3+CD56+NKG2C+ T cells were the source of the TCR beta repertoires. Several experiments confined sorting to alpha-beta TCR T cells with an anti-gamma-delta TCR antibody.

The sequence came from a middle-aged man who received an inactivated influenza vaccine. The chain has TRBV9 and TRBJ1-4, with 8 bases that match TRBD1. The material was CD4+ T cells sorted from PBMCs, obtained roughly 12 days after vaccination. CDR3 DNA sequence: TGTGCCAGCAGCCCACGGGGGGACAGGAATGAAAAACTGTTTTTT. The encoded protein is CASSPRGDRNEKLFF.